The next 5 T cell receptor beta chains were all read from a single sample in a study of response to subunit inactivated influenza vaccine. TCRdb reprocessed the RT-PCR reads via MiXCR and lists one record per CDR3 protein. The table lists hundreds of thousands of distinct CDR3 sequences, 18% of them singletons. The material was PBMCs from blood, obtained 5 to 6 days after vaccination. All receptors come from a man aged 50-59 years who received an inactivated influenza vaccine.

The chain uses TRBV9 and TRBJ2-7, with 10 positions matching TRBD1. Germline CDR1 and CDR2: SGDLS and YYNGEE. The CDR3 is made up of 15 amino acids. V trimming: 3 bases; J trimming: 2 bases; junction bases outside the gene matches: 5. CDR3 in DNA: TGTGCCAGCAGCGCTGGGACAGGGGACCCCTACGAGCAGTACTTC. It is translated as CASSAGTGDPYEQYF.

V gene TRBV29-1 combines with J gene TRBJ1-6; D gene unclear. CDR3 length: 12 amino acids. Trimming took off 3 bases at V and 10 bases at J, with 10 bases between the two ends. Germline V gene data show CDR1 as SQVTM and CDR2 as ANQGSEA. The CDR3 spells CSVDPPVSPLHF. The CDR3 coding sequence is TGCAGCGTTGATCCTCCAGTCTCACCCCTCCACTTT.

This clonotype occurred a few times. The chain has TRBV11-2 and TRBJ2-5, with 10 bases lining up with TRBD2. Per germline, CDR1 SGHAT and CDR2 FQNNGV. V lost 7 bases to trimming and J lost 3 bases; unmatched junction nucleotides: 8. This CDR3 is 15 amino acids long. DNA for the CDR3: TGTGCCAGCATCACCGGGGGACTAGCGAAAGAGACCCAGTACTTC. This translates into CASITGGLAKETQYF.

This clonotype was seen more than once but under ten times. This rearrangement joins TRBV11-2 to TRBJ2-1, with 12 bases aligning to TRBD2. Per germline, CDR1 SGHAT and CDR2 FQNNGV. CDR3 length equals 15 residues. Trimming at V came to 3 bases and at J to 8 bases, leaving 5 bases not matched to a gene. The CDR3, as DNA: TGTGCCAGCAGCTTCGCTAGCGGGGGGGCCTATGAGCAGTTCTTC. This sequence encodes CASSFASGGAYEQFF.

This clonotype appeared a few times. The genes are TRBV19 and TRBJ1-2; tentative D call: TRBD1 (5 bases). Deletions cut 3 bases from V and 7 bases from J, with 15 bases between. This CDR3 is built from 14 residues. CDR1 and CDR2 from the germline V gene are LNHDA and SQIVND (reference sequence). This chain's CDR3 is CASSIFGDSGGYTF. The CDR3 bases are TGTGCCAGTAGTATCTTTGGGGACTCAGGTGGCTACACCTTC.